Here is one T cell receptor (beta chain) with its context. Together with a sample-barcoded 5' primer, a J-beta primer mix was included in a second PCR lasting about 7 to 12 cycles. TCRdb redid the calling of the 5' RACE reads with MiXCR, one entry per CDR3 protein. The sample has nearly 800,000 distinct CDR3 sequences, approximately 53% seen once. This sample was taken from a study of blood T cells in healthy people across ages. CDR3 length: 16 amino acids. Germline V lookup: CDR1 SGHRS, CDR2 YFSETQ. Sequencing used blood. The chain combines TRBV5-1 with TRBJ2-1, with 8 bases that match TRBD1. The closer fit of TRBJ2-7 to the DNA end suggests the J call may be wrong. The TCR was taken from a man in his forties in good health. CDR3 nucleotide sequence: TGCGCCAGCAGTCTTCCGGGACAGGAGCCTTACAATGAGCAGTACTTC. It specifies CASSLPGQEPYNEQYF.